This TCR beta chain was captured by sequencing in a study of control samples from healthy donors and cancer patients (TCRdb year 2020). The CDR3 starts with the cysteine, ends with the phenylalanine, and has 15 residues. Left in the record is the CDR3 DNA by itself, 45 bases read in frame from the first base. As encoded in the germline V gene, CDR1 is MNHNS while CDR2 is SASEGT. The junction carries 12 bases between V and J, which are trimmed by 0 bases and 4 bases respectively. Comment on this clone: Its antigen specificity is not known. No clone much larger than this one lies a single base away; base qualities are absent.

Preparation of the library involved the immunoSEQ multiplex PCR assay. TCRdb took this table from immuneACCESS and kept in-frame rearrangements with V and J called. Such tables lack part of the clones; where checked against another copy, unresolved V genes explain under half of the gap, and the rest is unexplained. The sample contains about 110,000 clones, 88% of them found a single time. In total, the top ten clones hold 3.5% to 4.5% of the sample. This sequence was found in an older woman with lung cancer. Sequenced sample: PBMCs. Recombination connected TRBV6-1 to TRBJ1-2; no D gene is confidently identified. The CDR3 amino acid sequence is: CASSEAGRVGYGYTF. Here is the DNA: TGTGCCAGCAGTGAAGCAGGGAGGGTAGGCTATGGCTACACCTTC.